The clone carrying this TCR beta chain was observed a few times. Antigen unknown. Trimming took off 0 bases at V and 0 bases at J, with 18 bases between the two ends. Germline V gene sequence: CDR1 DFQATT, CDR2 SNEGSKA (reference sequence). This CDR3 comprises 18 residues. The data belong to a study of metastatic and nonmetastatic thyroid tumors. On the study more broadly: Repertoires from malignant and benign thyroid patients were compared across blood and tumor or nodule tissue.

All patients were treatment-naive before thyroid surgery. Study-wide results and limits: Benign nodules were reported to have significantly lower TCR beta diversity than malignant thyroid tumors, in blood and tumor.

Original processing methods: To classify distant metastasis in papillary thyroid cancer, a model was built from CDR3 differences across clinicopathological groups. TCRdb re-called clones from the PCR reads using MiXCR. The V and J calls and clone size come from TCRdb's table, not from the authors' own analysis. The profile shows roughly 44,000 clones, around 24% of them singletons. The origin of this receptor is a female donor with papillary thyroid cancer or a benign thyroid nodule (not recorded which). Some clones in this sample may be carry-over from other donors' samples. The V call is TRBV20-1, the J call TRBJ1-5; D not resolved. Source material: tumor tissue. The CDR3 reads CSARDGQPPNYSNQPQHF. The DNA for the CDR3 is TGCAGTGCTAGAGATGGTCAGCCGCCGAATTATAGCAATCAGCCCCAGCATTTT.